This TCR beta chain was obtained from a study of shared clonotypes between healthy human individuals. Study observations and caveats: An effect of sequencing depth on clonotype sharing among donors was expected.

A word on this clone: Its antigen is unidentified.

The donors were adults (healthy and HIV-negative) with no recent acute infections or vaccinations. Splitting of each subset's genomic DNA was done evenly across several immunoSEQ plates. Repertoires were generated with immunoSEQ multiplex PCR, while TCRdb's copy carries only in-frame clones and drops some. This sample carries 2 million to 3 million clones, 80% to 95% of them seen once, and the ten largest clones take 0.36%. In germline, CDR1 is SGHVS, CDR2 FQNEAQ. V shed 5 bases, J shed 12 bases, and the junction held 7 bases outside the gene matches. The CDR3 contains 14 residues. Sequenced: naive CD4+ T cells from PBMCs. Described subset: CD45RA+ positively selected. V and J are TRBV7-8 and TRBJ2-1; 13 nucleotides agree with TRBD2. This sequence was found in a man in his late teens or twenties in good health. Some clones in this sample may be carry-over from other donors' samples. For the CDR3, the DNA is TGTGCCAGCAGCCCGGGACTAGCGGGATCGTGGCAGTTCTTC. Translating gives CASSPGLAGSWQFF.